Given below is one T cell receptor (beta chain) in context. What antigen it recognizes has not been identified. It has no much larger one-base neighbor in the sample; base qualities were not kept. The data originate from a study of blood T cell repertoires in COVID-19 (dated by TCRdb to the early 2020s). Describing the broader study: The collaborator samples originated in the United States, Italy and Spain and spanned the acute and convalescent phases of COVID-19. The prospective study material was composed of cDNA or gDNA derived from T cells, B-cell-depleted T cells, or PBMCs. Subjects who had been exposed to COVID-19, were actively infected with it, or had recovered from it provided the deeply sampled blood TCRbeta repertoires that made up the dataset. The repertoires were made available in a free public database intended to serve as a resource for research on the immune response to SARS-CoV-2. The samples were drawn from two sources: the first 160 participants of the ongoing ImmuneRACE study, and 1,200 or so subjects contributed by 6 global collaborators. Nearly every sample came with metadata listing a de-identified subject ID, COVID-19 status, age in years and sex. Where available, HLA class I and class II types were taken from metadata supplied by the sample provider and were not determined by assay-based typing. Paper-wide results and their limitations: How much clinical and demographic metadata was included differed by source and by participant, and the metadata was provided uncurated.

At one collaborating source in Seattle, patients were enrolled during active infection and were followed longitudinally through the course of disease. Collaborating institutions collected whole blood in K2EDTA tubes following their own protocols. For TCRbeta analysis, collaborator samples were shipped as frozen whole blood, as isolated PBMCs, or as DNA extracted from either sample type. TCRbeta CDR3 regions were amplified from genomic DNA using the immunoSEQ Assay, a bias-controlled multiplex PCR. The paper's data handling went like this. The number of nucleated cells in each sample was estimated from the amplification of reference gene primers within the assay. Sequence reads were collapsed and filtered to measure the absolute abundance of every unique TCRbeta CDR3 rearrangement. For each sample, productive Simpson clonality was calculated by taking the square root of Simpson's diversity index across productive rearrangements. TCRdb stores this immuneACCESS table with in-frame sequences only. Part of the clones is absent; in the studies checked, under half of the shortfall reflects unresolved V genes, and no reason is known for the rest. The D gene and trimming were derived from the DNA, and the V and J assignments and clone size from that table. The sample contains over 150,000 clones, less than 95% of them found a single time. 0.76% of the sample is held by the ten biggest clonotypes.

The germline V end is reduced by 0 bases and the J end by 4 bases; junction bases left unmatched: 12. CDR3 length: 19 amino acids, cysteine to phenylalanine. Just CDR3 DNA is preserved here, 57 bases in frame from base 1. The CDR1 and CDR2 encoded by the germline V gene (reference sequence) are LGHDT and YNNKEL. The TCR sequence derives from a man in his thirties or forties with COVID-19, enrolled during active disease. The specimen sequenced was peripheral blood. The sequence is built from TRBV3-1 (or the pseudogene TRBV3-2) and TRBJ2-1; 10 central bases correspond to TRBD2. CDR3 region: CASSQDHLAGAPEYNEQFF. Here is the DNA: TGTGCCAGCAGCCAAGATCATCTAGCGGGGGCTCCCGAATACAATGAGCAGTTCTTC.